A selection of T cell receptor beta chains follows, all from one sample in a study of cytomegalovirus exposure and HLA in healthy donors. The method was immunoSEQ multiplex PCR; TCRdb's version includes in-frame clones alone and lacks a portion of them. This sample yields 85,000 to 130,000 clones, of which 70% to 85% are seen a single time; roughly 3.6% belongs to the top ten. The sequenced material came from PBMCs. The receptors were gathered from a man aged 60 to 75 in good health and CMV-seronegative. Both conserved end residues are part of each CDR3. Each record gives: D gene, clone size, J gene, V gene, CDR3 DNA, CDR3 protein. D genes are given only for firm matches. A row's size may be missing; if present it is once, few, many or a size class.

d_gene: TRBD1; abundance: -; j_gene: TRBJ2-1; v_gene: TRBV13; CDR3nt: TGTGCCAGCAGCTTACCGGACAGGAATGAGCAGTTCTTC; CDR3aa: CASSLPDRNEQFF
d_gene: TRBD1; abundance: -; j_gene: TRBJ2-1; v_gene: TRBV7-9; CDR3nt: TGTGCCAGCAGCCCCGGGACAGAAGGCGATGAGCAGTTCTTC; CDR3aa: CASSPGTEGDEQFF
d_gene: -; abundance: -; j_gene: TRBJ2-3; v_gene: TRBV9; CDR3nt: TGTGCCAGCAGCGTAACCTTCAACAGGGGCACAGATACGCAGTATTTT; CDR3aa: CASSVTFNRGTDTQYF
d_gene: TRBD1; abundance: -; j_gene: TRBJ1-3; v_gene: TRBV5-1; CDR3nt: TGCGCCAGCAGCGAAGGGACAGTCTCTGGAAACACCATATATTTT; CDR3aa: CASSEGTVSGNTIYF
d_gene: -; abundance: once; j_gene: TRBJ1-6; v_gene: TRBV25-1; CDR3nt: TGTGCCAGCACACTAGGGTTGTCTTCACCCCTCCACTTT; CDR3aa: CASTLGLSSPLHF
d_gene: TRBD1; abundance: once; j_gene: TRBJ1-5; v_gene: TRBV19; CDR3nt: TGTGCCAGTAGTGAATCGGGACAGAGAAATCAGCCCCAGCATTTT; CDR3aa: CASSESGQRNQPQHF
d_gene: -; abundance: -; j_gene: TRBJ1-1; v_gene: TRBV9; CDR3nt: TGTGCCAGCAGCGAAACAGGGTGGGGGACTGAAGCTTTCTTT; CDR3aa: CASSETGWGTEAFF
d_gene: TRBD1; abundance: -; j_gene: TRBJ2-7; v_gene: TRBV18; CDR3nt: TGTGCCAGCTCACCTACGGGACAGGGTACCCACGAGCAGTACTTC; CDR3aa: CASSPTGQGTHEQYF
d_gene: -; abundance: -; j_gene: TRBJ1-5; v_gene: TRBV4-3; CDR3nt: TGCGCCAGCAGCCAAGACCAGGTCAAGGGGTTCCATCAGCCCCAGCATTTT; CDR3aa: CASSQDQVKGFHQPQHF
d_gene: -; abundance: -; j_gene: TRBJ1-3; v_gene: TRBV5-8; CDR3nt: TGTGCCAGCACCCACAGGGTTTACTCTGGAAACACCATATATTTT; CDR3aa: CASTHRVYSGNTIYF
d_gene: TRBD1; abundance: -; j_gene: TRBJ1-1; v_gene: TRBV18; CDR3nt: TGTGCCAGCTCAAGATCGGGAGCGGGACAGGCACCCACTGAAGCTTTCTTT; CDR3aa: CASSRSGAGQAPTEAFF
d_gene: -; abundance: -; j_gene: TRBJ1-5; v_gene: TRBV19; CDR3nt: TGTGCCAGTACCCGGTCCCCCGGGAACGGCAATCAGCCCCAGCATTTT; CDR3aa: CASTRSPGNGNQPQHF
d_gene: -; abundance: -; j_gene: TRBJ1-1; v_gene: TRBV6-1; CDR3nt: TGTGCCAGCAGGTTTGGTGAGGGCGGGGGCACTGAAGCTTTCTTT; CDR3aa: CASRFGEGGGTEAFF
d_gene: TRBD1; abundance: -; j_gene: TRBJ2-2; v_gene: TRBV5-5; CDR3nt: TGTGCCAGCAGTTCGGGACAGACCACCGGGGAGCTGTTTTTT; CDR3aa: CASSSGQTTGELFF
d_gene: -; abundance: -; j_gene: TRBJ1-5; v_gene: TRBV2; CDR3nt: TGTGCCAGCACTGTGTTTAGCAATCAGCCCCAGCATTTT; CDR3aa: CASTVFSNQPQHF
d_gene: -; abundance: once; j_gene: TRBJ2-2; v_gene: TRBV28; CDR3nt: TGTGCCAGCAGTTTATGGGGCCACGGGGAGCTGTTTTTT; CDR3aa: CASSLWGHGELFF
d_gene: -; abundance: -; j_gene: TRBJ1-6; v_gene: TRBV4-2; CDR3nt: TGTGCCAGCAGCCCCTCGGGGGGCAGGAATTCACCCCTCCACTTT; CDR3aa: CASSPSGGRNSPLHF
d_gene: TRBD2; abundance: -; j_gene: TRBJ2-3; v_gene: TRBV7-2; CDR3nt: TGTGCCAGCAGCCTGGGAGGAGGGAGGGCAGATACGCAGTATTTT; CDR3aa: CASSLGGGRADTQYF
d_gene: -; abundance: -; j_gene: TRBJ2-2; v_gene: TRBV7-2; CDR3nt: TGTGCCAGCAGCTTTAGGGGCGTCACCGGGGAGCTGTTTTTT; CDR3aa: CASSFRGVTGELFF
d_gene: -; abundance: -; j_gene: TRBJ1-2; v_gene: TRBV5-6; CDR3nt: TGTGCCAGCAGCGGAAACTCAAAGGGGTTTAACTATGGCTACACCTTC; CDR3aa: CASSGNSKGFNYGYTF
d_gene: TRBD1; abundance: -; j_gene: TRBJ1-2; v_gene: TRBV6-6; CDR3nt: TGTGCCAGCAGTACACCGGGACAGGGTCGAGGCTACACCTTC; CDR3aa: CASSTPGQGRGYTF
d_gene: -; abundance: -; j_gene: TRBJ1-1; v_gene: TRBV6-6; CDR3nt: TGTGCCAGCAGCCTGAATGCCAGGGTTGTAAACACTGAAGCTTTCTTT; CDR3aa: CASSLNARVVNTEAFF
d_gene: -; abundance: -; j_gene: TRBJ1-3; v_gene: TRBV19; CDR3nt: TGTGCCAGTAGTATGAGTGGAGGCTTCGAAGGAAACACCATATATTTT; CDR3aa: CASSMSGGFEGNTIYF
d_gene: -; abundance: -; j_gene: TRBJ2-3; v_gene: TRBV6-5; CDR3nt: TGTGCCAGCAGTTACTTAGGGACTAGCACAGATACGCAGTATTTT; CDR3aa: CASSYLGTSTDTQYF
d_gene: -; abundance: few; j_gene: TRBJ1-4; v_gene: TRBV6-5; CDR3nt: TGTGCCAGCAGTCAGGTTCATGGTTCTAATGAAAAACTGTTTTTT; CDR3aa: CASSQVHGSNEKLFF
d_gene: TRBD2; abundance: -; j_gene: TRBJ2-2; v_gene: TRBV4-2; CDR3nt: TGTGCCAGCAGCTCCCGACTAGCGGGGGGGCGGAACACCGGGGAGCTGTTTTTT; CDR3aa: CASSSRLAGGRNTGELFF
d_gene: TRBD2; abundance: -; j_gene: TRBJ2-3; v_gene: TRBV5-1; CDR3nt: TGCGCCAGCAGCTTGGCCGCTAGCGGTCTTTGGGGTACGCAGTATTTT; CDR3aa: CASSLAASGLWGTQYF
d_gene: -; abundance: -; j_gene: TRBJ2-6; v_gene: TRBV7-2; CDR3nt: TGTGCCAGCAGCCCCAGGACTGGGGCCAACGTCCTGACTTTC; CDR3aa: CASSPRTGANVLTF
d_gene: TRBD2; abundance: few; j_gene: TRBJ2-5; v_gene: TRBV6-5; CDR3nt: TGTGCCAGCAGTTCCGGACTAGCGGGGCAGTACTTC; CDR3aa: CASSSGLAGQYF
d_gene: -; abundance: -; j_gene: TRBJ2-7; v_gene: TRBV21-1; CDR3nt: TGTGCCAGCAGTAAAACGCCACAAGGGGGCCCGCTTGTGTGCGAGCAGTACTTC; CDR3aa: CASSKTPQGGPLVCEQYF
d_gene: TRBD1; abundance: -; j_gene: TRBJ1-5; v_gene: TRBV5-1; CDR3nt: TGCGCCAGCAGCCCCGGGACAGTAATCAGCAATCAGCCCCAGCATTTT; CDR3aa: CASSPGTVISNQPQHF
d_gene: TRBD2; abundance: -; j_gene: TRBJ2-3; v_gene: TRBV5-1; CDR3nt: TGCGCCAGCAGCTTGGCGGTAGCGGGCGCGGATACGCAGTATTTT; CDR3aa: CASSLAVAGADTQYF
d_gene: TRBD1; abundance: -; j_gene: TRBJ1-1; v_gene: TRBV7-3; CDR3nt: TGTGCCAGCAGCTCCTCCGGGACAGGGATCACTGAAGCTTTCTTT; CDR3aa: CASSSSGTGITEAFF
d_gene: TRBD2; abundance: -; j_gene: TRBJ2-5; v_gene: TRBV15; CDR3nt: TGTGCCACCAGCAGAGACCCCCCCTCTAACCCACTCGGACTAGCGGGGGGGGTTCTTGAGACCCAGTACTTC; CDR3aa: CATSRDPPSNPLGLAGGVLETQYF
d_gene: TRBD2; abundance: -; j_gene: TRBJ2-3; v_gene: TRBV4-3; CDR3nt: TGCGCCAGCAGCCCTCTAGCGGGGGAGGGAGATACGCAGTATTTT; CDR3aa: CASSPLAGEGDTQYF
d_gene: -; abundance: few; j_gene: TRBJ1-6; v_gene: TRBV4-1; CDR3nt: TGCGCCAGCAGCCAACCGGCAGGACAGACGAATTCACCCCTCCACTTT; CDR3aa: CASSQPAGQTNSPLHF
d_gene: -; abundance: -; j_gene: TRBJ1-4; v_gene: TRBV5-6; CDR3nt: TGTGCCAGCAGCTCCGCACCCGACAGGAATGAAAAACTGTTTTTT; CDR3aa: CASSSAPDRNEKLFF